This section outlines one TCR beta chain sequence together with its context. What it binds is not known. This entry belongs to a study of regulatory T cells in long-lasting Graves disease. As for time point: newly diagnosed GD, antithyroid drugs for less than 3 months. Extracted RNA from PBMCs served as the source of the TCR library. iRepertoire HTBI primers and Arm-PCR of CDR3 regions built TCR beta libraries. MiXCR, applied by TCRdb to the multiplex PCR reads, yields one record per CDR3 protein. The table lists roughly 560,000 distinct CDR3 sequences, about 16% of them singletons. The V and J ends lost 3 bases and 3 bases respectively, with 12 bases between them. This CDR3 has 15 residues. Study-wide findings and caveats: Persistent disease favored TRBV28, TRBJ1-2 and TRBJ2-5. In persistent patients, shared public clonotypes (2,741) outnumbered those in new patients (966).

A further study also used this sample, focusing on T cells in Graves' hyperthyroidism and ophthalmopathy. In that study: RT-PCR in the first round (using the HTBI primer set) targeted the TCR CDR3.

The rearrangement uses TRBV12-3 or TRBV12-4 and TRBJ1-3, with a weak D call TRBD1 (6 bases). Specimen: peripheral blood mononuclear cells (PBMCs), collected at new diagnosis, from a patient treated with antithyroid drugs. The TCR sequence derives from a woman aged 35 to 59 with Graves disease. The CDR3 region is CASSLTGARGNTIYF. The CDR3 nucleotides are TGTGCCAGCAGTTTGACGGGGGCTCGTGGAAACACCATATATTTT.